Each of the 20 T cell receptor beta chains below was sequenced from the same sample in a study of blood T cell repertoires in COVID-19. Clones were read by immunoSEQ multiplex PCR, and TCRdb kept only the in-frame ones, dropping some. This table holds around 250,000 clones, 70% to 90% found once. What was sequenced was PBMCs or T cells enriched from blood (not recorded which). All receptors derive from a woman aged 45 to 65 who had recovered from COVID-19.

V is TRBV18 and J is TRBJ2-6; D unclear. Germline values: CDR1 KGHSH, CDR2 LQKENI. CDR3 length: 14 residues. The V end was cut by 6 bases, the J end by 4 bases, with 10 bases between. DNA for the CDR3: TGTGCCAGCTCGCCCGAGATCGGGGCCAACGTCCTGACTTTC. Amino acids: CASSPEIGANVLTF.

This clone has only one observation. J is TRBJ2-1 and V is TRBV11-2; perhaps TRBD1 as D (6 bases). This CDR3 has 15 amino acids. Deletions cut 5 bases from V and 9 bases from J, with 20 bases between. CDR1 SGHAT and CDR2 FQNNGV come from the germline V gene. DNA of the CDR3: TGTGCCAGCAGCGCAACAGGGTCTCAGTTAAGTGAGCAGTTCTTC. Its protein product is CASSATGSQLSEQFF.

The rearrangement links TRBV5-1 to TRBJ2-3, with a weak D call TRBD2 (5 bases). The CDR3 runs to 14 residues. V was shortened by 4 bases and J by 8 bases, with 17 bases between the two germline ends. The V gene's germline CDR1 is SGHRS and CDR2 YFSETQ. DNA for the CDR3: TGCGCCAGCAGCCCTTTCGGGGAGCCGGGTACGCAGTATTTT. Translating it yields CASSPFGEPGTQYF. The full variable domain, rest sourced from reference TRBV5-1 and TRBJ2-3, is KAGVTQTPRYLIKTRGQQVTLSCSPISGHRSVSWYQQTPGQGLQFLFEYFSETQRNKGNFPGRFSGRQFSNSRSEMNVSTLELGDSALYLCASSPFGEPGTQYFGPGTRLTVL.

The gene calls are TRBV5-1 and TRBJ1-3, with 8 bases matching TRBD1. CDR1 is SGHRS, CDR2 YFSETQ, per germline. This CDR3 is built from 15 residues. Trimming took 4 bases from V and 2 from J; bases not matched to a gene: 5. The CDR3 region is CASSIGQGTGNTIYF. CDR3 nucleotide sequence: TGCGCCAGCAGCATCGGACAGGGAACTGGAAACACCATATATTTT.

This clone came up a few times. The genes are TRBV4-1 and TRBJ2-7; TRBD1 aligns across 8 bases. Germline V gene data show CDR1 as MGHRA and CDR2 as YSYEKL. The CDR3 contains 15 residues. J gave up 7 bases and V 1 base, and 9 bases lay outside the gene matches. The CDR3 DNA follows: TGCGCCAGCAGCCAAGTTCAGGGGGCAATCGGGGAGCAGTACTTC. Translating gives CASSQVQGAIGEQYF.

This chain links TRBV28 with TRBJ1-2; D is perhaps TRBD1 (5 bases). Trimming removed 9 bases from V and 0 bases from J, with 11 bases in between. CDR1 is MDHEN and CDR2 is SYDVKM in the germline V gene. This CDR3 is 13 amino acids long. Written as DNA, the CDR3 is TGTGCCAGTTATGACAGAGCTAACTATGGCTACACCTTC. Translated, it gives CASYDRANYGYTF.

In its sample, this clone was seen once. The chain is built from TRBV7-3 and TRBJ2-7; 7 bases align to TRBD1. Germline lookup yields CDR1 SGHTA and CDR2 FQGTGA. The length of the CDR3 is 14 residues. Trimming at V came to 5 bases and at J to 3 bases, leaving 7 bases not matched to a gene. The CDR3 DNA is TGTGCCAGCAGCCCGTCCCGGGACAGCTACGAGCAGTACTTC. This translates into CASSPSRDSYEQYF.

This rearrangement joins TRBV9 to TRBJ2-3, with 9 bases aligning to TRBD2. The CDR3 is 15 amino acids. CDR1 and CDR2 from the germline V gene are SGDLS and YYNGEE. The trim removed 4 bases at V and 0 bases at J, leaving 3 bases unmatched. The CDR3, as DNA: TGTGCCAGCAGCCATACTAGCGGGAGCACAGATACGCAGTATTTT. Protein sequence: CASSHTSGSTDTQYF.

This chain links TRBV2 with TRBJ1-4; D call uncertain. The CDR3 runs 14 residues. V was trimmed by 10 bases and J by 4 bases, leaving 16 bases between them. CDR1 is SNHLY, CDR2 FYNNEI, per germline. CDR3 region: CATEDGFYNEKLFF. DNA for the CDR3: TGTGCCACCGAGGATGGGTTCTATAATGAAAAACTGTTTTTT.

The chain is built from TRBV5-6 and TRBJ2-3; D is possibly TRBD2 (6 bases). CDR1 is SGHDT and CDR2 is YYEEEE in the germline V gene. The CDR3 runs to 14 residues. V was clipped by 2 bases and J by 4 bases, with 11 bases between them. In DNA, the CDR3 is TGTGCCAGCAGCTTATGGACTACTGCAGATACGCAGTATTTT. Translation gives CASSLWTTADTQYF.

This sequence joins TRBV18 and TRBJ2-7, with 7 bases identical to TRBD1. The CDR3 extends over 14 amino acids. Germline loops: CDR1 KGHSH, CDR2 LQKENI. Germline trimming cut 8 bases from V and 0 bases from J; bases unmatched to any gene: 7. CDR3 in DNA: TGTGCCAGCGCCAGGGACAGTCTCTCCTACGAGCAGTACTTC. This encodes CASARDSLSYEQYF. Drawing the rest from reference TRBV18 and TRBJ2-7, the complete variable domain is NAGVMQNPRHLVRRRGQEARLRCSPMKGHSHVYWYRQLPEEGLKFMVYLQKENIIDESGMPKERFSAEFPKEGPSILRIQQVVRGDSAAYFCASARDSLSYEQYFGPGTRLTVT.

The chain joins TRBV2 to TRBJ2-1; TRBD2 might be the D (5 bases). Germline V gene lookup returns CDR1 SNHLY and CDR2 FYNNEI. The CDR3 runs to 15 residues. With 6 bases removed from V and 8 bases from J, the gap between germline ends came to 20 bases. CDR3 nucleotide sequence: TGTGCCAGCAGAACTAGGATGGGTTCTGCTGATGAGCAGTTCTTC. It is translated as CASRTRMGSADEQFF.

The sample holds a few counts of this clone. CDR3 bases: TGTGCCAGCAGCCTGGGAGTGACAGGGGGCGCGGACAATGAGCAGTTCTTC. Translating it yields CASSLGVTGGADNEQFF. The rearrangement links TRBV5-4 to TRBJ2-1, with 10 bases matching TRBD1. CDR1 is SGHNT, CDR2 YYREEE, per germline (reference sequence). The CDR3 consists of 17 residues. V gave up 4 bases and J gave up 5 bases; unmatched junction bases: 12.

V is TRBV27 and J is TRBJ1-2; possible D gene TRBD1, 5 bases. The CDR3 has 12 amino acids. V lost 3 bases, J lost 7 bases, and 9 bases lay in between. Germline CDR1 is MNHEY and CDR2 is SMNVEV (reference sequence). The CDR3 sequence is CASSFRGGGYTF. The CDR3 bases are TGTGCCAGCAGTTTTCGGGGGGGTGGCTACACCTTC.

V and J are TRBV5-4 and TRBJ1-2; weak D call: TRBD1 (6 bases). Germline assignment: CDR1 SGHNT and CDR2 YYREEE (reference sequence). This CDR3 has 17 amino acids. V gave up 4 bases and J gave up 4 bases, with 23 bases separating them. As DNA, the CDR3 is TGTGCCAGCAGCGGGGAAGGAGACAGGCGCCTATCCTATGGCTACACCTTC. It is translated as CASSGEGDRRLSYGYTF.

This sequence joins TRBV19 and TRBJ2-1; 11 bases match TRBD2. V dropped 5 bases and J dropped 2; count of bases not matched to a gene: 8. The germline V gene has CDR1 LNHDA and CDR2 SQIVND (reference sequence). This CDR3 spans 17 amino acids. This CDR3 is CASSPLTSGKTYNEQFF. In DNA, the CDR3 is TGTGCCAGTAGTCCGCTGACTAGCGGGAAAACCTACAATGAGCAGTTCTTC.

The chain links TRBV25-1 to TRBJ1-2, with D maybe TRBD1 (6 bases). The germline CDR1 and CDR2 sequences are MGHDK and SYGVNS. CDR3 length equals 14 residues. V lost 1 base, J lost 8 bases, and 14 bases lay in between. CDR3 protein: CASSESVGGRGYTF. Here the CDR3 DNA reads TGTGCCAGCAGTGAATCCGTTGGGGGCAGAGGCTACACCTTC.

The chain links TRBV28 to TRBJ1-1, with a possible D match to TRBD1 (5 bases). The CDR3 loop spans 15 amino acids. V lost 2 bases and J 2 bases, leaving 12 bases between the germline ends. The germline V gene encodes CDR1 MDHEN and CDR2 SYDVKM. The CDR3 sequence: CASSLRAGINTEAFF. In nucleotides, the CDR3 is TGTGCCAGCAGTTTAAGGGCAGGGATTAACACTGAAGCTTTCTTT.

The CDR3 is CASSASSSGYSPLHF. DNA for the CDR3: TGTGCCAGCAGCGCGTCGTCTTCAGGGTATTCACCCCTCCACTTT. V usage is TRBV9 and J usage is TRBJ1-6; D possibly corresponds to TRBD1 (5 bases). The V end was cut by 3 bases, the J end by 8 bases, with 15 bases between. CDR1 is SGDLS, CDR2 YYNGEE, per germline. This CDR3 has 15 residues.

The chain is built from TRBV11-3 and TRBJ2-3, with 13 bases matching TRBD2. The CDR3 totals 16 residues. V gave up 3 bases and J gave up 4 bases; unmatched junction bases: 4. CDR1 and CDR2 from the germline V gene are SGHNT and YENEEA. The CDR3 loop reads CASSFGLAGAADTQYF. CDR3 DNA sequence: TGTGCCAGCAGCTTCGGACTAGCGGGAGCGGCAGATACGCAGTATTTT.